The 12 T cell receptor beta chains given below trace back to one sample, sequenced in a study of Graves' ophthalmopathy and Graves' hyperthyroidism (dated by TCRdb to between 2017 and 2018). The sample was run on an Illumina HiSeq 2000. For repertoire sequencing, the TCR beta CDR3 regions were amplified from RNA transcripts. The first round was an RT-PCR using HTBI primers with the Qiagen OneStep RT-PCR kit, and this first round was followed by a second-round multiplex PCR, then size selection and purification. Using fastp at Q25 and MiXCR, TCRdb reprocessed the public reads and kept productive beta chains. Rows with one shared CDR3 protein collapse into an entry with the most common genes and DNA. This sample comprises approximately 1.2 million distinct CDR3 sequences, about 36% of them detected only once. Roughly 10% of the sample is held by the ten biggest clonotypes. Sequenced material: peripheral blood or thyroid tissue (not recorded which). The receptors stem from an adult man with Graves' hyperthyroidism.

This clonotype has a count of ten or more. This chain connects TRBV29-1 to TRBJ1-2; D might be TRBD1 (6 bases). This CDR3 is built from 15 residues. Germline lookup yields CDR1 SQVTM and CDR2 ANQGSEA. V was shortened by 2 bases and J by 0 bases, with 13 bases between the two germline ends. The CDR3 region has the DNA TGCAGCGTTGAACCCTGGACAGACCCTAACTATGGCTACACCTTC. Protein: CSVEPWTDPNYGYTF.

In this sample, this clonotype turned up many times. The J gene is TRBJ1-6, the V gene TRBV20-1; D gene unclear. This CDR3 has 13 residues. CDR1 and CDR2 (germline): DFQATT, SNEGSKA (reference sequence). Between the trimmed V and J ends, which lost 0 bases and 6 bases, there was a span of 6 bases. The CDR3 loop is CSARDPSNSPLHF. DNA for the CDR3: TGCAGTGCTAGAGATCCAAGTAATTCACCCCTCCACTTT.

In its sample, this clonotype was seen many times. V gene TRBV9 combines with J gene TRBJ1-2; no clear D. Germline CDR1 reads SGDLS; CDR2 reads YYNGEE. The V gene lost 2 bases and the J gene lost 8 bases, with 19 bases spanning the gap. CDR3 size: 15 residues. CDR3 DNA sequence: TGTGCCAGCAGCGTTACCCAAGATCAAACGGGGGGCTACACCTTC. Its translation: CASSVTQDQTGGYTF.

The V call is TRBV4-3, the J call TRBJ2-5; 14 bases map to TRBD2. CDR3 length: 13 amino acids. Germline CDR1 LGHNA, CDR2 YSLEER. J was trimmed by 14 bases and V by 4 bases; bases with no gene match: 6. The CDR3 sequence: CASSPGTSGSLYF. The CDR3 bases are TGCGCCAGCAGCCCGGGGACTAGCGGGAGTTTATACTTC.

This clonotype was found once. A clone one base away is much larger, so this may be a read error. This chain links TRBV24-1 with TRBJ2-7, with no clear D. Germline V gene data show CDR1 as KGHDR and CDR2 as SFDVKD. The ends were cut back, 5 bases at V and 2 bases at J, with 9 bases in the middle. The CDR3 sequence is 13 residues long. The CDR3 loop reads CATSGPGTYEQYF. CDR3 nucleotide sequence: TGTGCCACCAGTGGCCCCGGCACCTACGAGCAGTACTTC.

This clonotype showed up many times. V usage is TRBV12-3 or TRBV12-4 and J usage is TRBJ2-2, with TRBD1 identical over 7 bases. The CDR3 length is 13 residues. The junction had 6 bases not matched to a gene; V was cut back by 10 bases and J by 4 bases. CDR3 sequence reads: CAIRQGGTGELFF. CDR3 nucleotides: TGTGCCATCAGACAGGGTGGCACCGGGGAGCTGTTTTTT.

This clonotype was detected ten times or more. The V gene is TRBV4-1, the J gene TRBJ1-2; a weak D match, TRBD1 (5 bases). Trimming removed 1 base at V and 0 bases at J, with 12 bases between. This CDR3 is 16 amino acids long. Germline loops: CDR1 MGHRA, CDR2 YSYEKL. CDR3 DNA sequence: TGCGCCAGCAGCCAAGTCCAGGGTTCCGCTAACTATGGCTACACCTTC. The encoded protein is CASSQVQGSANYGYTF.

This clonotype was observed at least ten times. The genes are TRBV2 and TRBJ2-7; 11 nucleotides agree with TRBD1. The CDR3 has 13 residues. Germline assignment: CDR1 SNHLY and CDR2 FYNNEI. The ends lost 8 bases at V and 3 bases at J; junction bases unmatched: 3. The CDR3 spells CASRDRGIYEQYF. As DNA, the CDR3 is TGTGCCAGCCGGGACAGGGGGATCTACGAGCAGTACTTC.

The gene calls are TRBV10-3 and TRBJ2-7; D might be TRBD2 (6 bases). Deletions cut 4 bases from V and 3 bases from J, with 7 bases between. Germline V CDR1 and CDR2: ENHRY, SYGVKD. This CDR3 is 12 amino acids long. In DNA, the CDR3 is TGTGCCATCAGTGCGGGGGACTACGAGCAGTACTTC. The encoded protein is CAISAGDYEQYF.

This clonotype occurred many times. The V gene is TRBV12-3 or TRBV12-4, the J gene TRBJ1-4; D call uncertain. V gave up 5 bases and J gave up 6 bases, with 13 bases separating them. The CDR3 is 14 residues long. The CDR3 sequence: CASSLLGDDEKLFF. CDR3 bases: TGTGCCAGCAGTCTCCTCGGGGATGATGAAAAACTGTTTTTT.

Many counts were recorded for this clonotype. The gene calls are TRBV9 and TRBJ1-1; TRBD1 matches 8 bases. From germline, CDR1 is SGDLS and CDR2 YYNGEE. With V trimmed by 4 bases and J by 11 bases, 7 bases remained unmatched. The CDR3 runs to 12 residues. CDR3 sequence (DNA): TGTGCCAGCAGCCCGACAGGGGCCGGTGCTTTCTTT. It encodes CASSPTGAGAFF.

The chain carries TRBV7-9 and TRBJ2-7, with no clear D. The CDR3 is made up of 13 amino acids. V shed 1 base and J shed 7 bases, with 11 bases lying between them. Germline V gives CDR1 SEHNR, CDR2 FQNEAQ (reference sequence). The CDR3: CASSLGRTGEQYF. DNA for the CDR3: TGTGCCAGCAGCTTAGGTCGAACCGGGGAGCAGTACTTC.